Shown below are 29 T cell receptor beta chains from a single sample sequenced in a study of T cell repertoires in cytomegalovirus infection. TCRdb reprocessed the reads via MiXCR and lists one record per CDR3 protein. The sample carries approximately 770,000 distinct CDR3 sequences, about 29% recorded once. Antigens of these TCRs are unknown. The input for sequencing was cultured CD8+ T cells from PBMCs, taken from culture after CMV antigen stimulation. Receptors were obtained from a human donor in good health (CMV status not recorded). Some clones in this sample may be carry-over from other donors' samples.

V is TRBV27 and J is TRBJ1-6; unclear D gene. The germline V gene encodes CDR1 MNHEY and CDR2 SMNVEV (reference sequence). This CDR3 contains 14 residues. The V end was cut by 7 bases, the J end by 10 bases, with 17 bases between. CDR3 protein: CASNVVSSKSPLHF. CDR3 bases: TGTGCCAGCAACGTGGTCTCATCTAAGTCACCCCTCCACTTT.

The chain employs TRBV20-1 and TRBJ2-3; TRBD1 aligns across 9 bases. Germline lookup yields CDR1 DFQATT and CDR2 SNEGSKA (reference sequence). V lost 5 bases, J lost 1 base, and 1 base stayed unmatched. The CDR3 totals 13 residues. For the CDR3, the DNA is TGCAGTGCTTGGACAGGGGGCACAGATACGCAGTATTTT. It is translated as CSAWTGGTDTQYF.

This clonotype was seen a few times. The J gene is TRBJ2-3, the V gene TRBV3-1, with D unresolved. CDR3 length: 16 amino acids. From germline, CDR1 is LGHDT and CDR2 YNNKEL (reference sequence). V gave up 1 base and J gave up 2 bases, with 13 bases separating them. CDR3 region: CASSQATTYPTDTQYF. In DNA, the CDR3 is TGTGCCAGCAGCCAAGCCACGACCTACCCCACAGATACGCAGTATTTT.

The rearrangement uses TRBV6-5 and TRBJ2-7; tentatively, D is TRBD1 (6 bases). This CDR3 has 17 amino acids. Germline CDR1 reads MNHEY; CDR2 reads SVGAGI. The V gene lost 6 bases and the J gene lost 4 bases, with 25 bases spanning the gap. The CDR3 here is CASRLTDDRNKPYEQYF. For the CDR3, the DNA is TGTGCCAGCAGGCTAACCGACGACAGGAACAAGCCTTACGAGCAGTACTTC.

V and J are TRBV5-5 and TRBJ1-5; weak D call: TRBD1 (6 bases). V shed 4 bases and J shed 5 bases, with 22 bases lying between them. Germline CDR1 and CDR2: SGHKS and YYEKEE (reference sequence). This CDR3 is 17 amino acids long. The CDR3, as DNA: TGTGCCAGCAGCACGGTGGGACAAGGGTTCGAGGATCAGCCCCAGCATTTT. It codes for CASSTVGQGFEDQPQHF.

This clonotype was seen more than once but under ten times. The chain uses TRBV20-1 and TRBJ1-1; D gene unclear. Looked up from germline, CDR1 is DFQATT and CDR2 is SNEGSKA (reference sequence). The CDR3 has 13 amino acids. The V and J ends lost 5 bases and 6 bases respectively, with 16 bases between them. CDR3 bases: TGCAGTGCTCCCAATGCCGCCGCGGCTGAAGCTTTCTTT. It codes for CSAPNAAAAEAFF.

This clonotype was observed a few times. Here the CDR3 reads CASSLALMNSYNEQFF. The CDR3 DNA reads TGTGCCAGCAGTTTAGCGCTAATGAACTCCTACAATGAGCAGTTCTTC. The rearrangement links TRBV12-3 or TRBV12-4 to TRBJ2-1; D remains ambiguous. The CDR3 is 16 residues long. V lost 0 bases, J lost 0 bases, and 9 bases lay in between.

This clonotype was counted only a few times. The V call is TRBV6-2 or TRBV6-3, the J call TRBJ2-1, with D possibly being TRBD2 (6 bases). The V end was cut by 4 bases, the J end by 8 bases, with 15 bases between. Germline CDR1 is MNHEY and CDR2 is SVGEGT. The CDR3 is 14 amino acids. This CDR3 reads CASSWRGAGYEQFF. CDR3 sequence (DNA): TGTGCCAGCAGTTGGCGGGGCGCCGGTTATGAGCAGTTCTTC.

The chain is built from TRBV20-1 and TRBJ1-5; D ambiguous. The CDR3 runs 12 residues. V shed 0 bases and J shed 4 bases, with 4 bases lying between them. Germline values: CDR1 DFQATT, CDR2 SNEGSKA (reference sequence). CDR3 protein: CSARDWNQPQHF. The CDR3 DNA follows: TGCAGTGCTAGAGATTGGAATCAGCCCCAGCATTTT.

The chain couples TRBV13 to TRBJ1-1; D is uncertain. Germline lookup yields CDR1 PRHDT and CDR2 FYEKMQ (reference sequence). Trimming removed 0 bases from V and 6 bases from J, with 5 bases in between. The CDR3 totals 12 residues. The CDR3 protein is CASSLGHPEAFF. The DNA for the CDR3 is TGTGCCAGCAGCTTAGGACATCCTGAAGCTTTCTTT.

The chain has TRBV27 and TRBJ1-3; D not resolved. The CDR3 consists of 14 residues. Germline lookup yields CDR1 MNHEY and CDR2 SMNVEV (reference sequence). The V end lost 6 bases, the J end lost 2 bases, and 11 bases lay between the germline ends. Written as DNA, the CDR3 is TGTGCCAGCAGATCCGGGGTACCTGGAAACACCATATATTTT. As protein: CASRSGVPGNTIYF.

The chain has TRBV10-3 and TRBJ2-1; 8 nucleotides agree with TRBD1. Germline CDR1 and CDR2: ENHRY and SYGVKD. The V gene end was trimmed by 11 bases and the J gene end by 9 bases; junction bases not matched to a gene: 12. The CDR3 length is 13 residues. This CDR3 is CALRTGKGGEQFF. The CDR3 DNA sequence: TGTGCCCTGAGGACAGGGAAGGGGGGTGAGCAGTTCTTC.

This CDR3 reads CASSMDSSSNQPQHF. CDR3 DNA: TGTGCCAGCAGCATGGACAGTTCTAGCAATCAGCCCCAGCATTTT. The chain employs TRBV5-4 and TRBJ1-5, with D perhaps TRBD1 (6 bases). Deletions cut 4 bases from V and 0 bases from J, with 11 bases between. The CDR3 is 15 residues long. From germline, CDR1 is SGHNT and CDR2 YYREEE (reference sequence).

This clonotype was observed a handful of times. This chain links TRBV4-3 with TRBJ1-2; a weak D match, TRBD1 (6 bases). Trimming pared 1 base from V and 4 bases from J, leaving 13 bases between. This CDR3 is 15 amino acids long. CDR1 is LGHNA and CDR2 is YSLEER in the germline V gene. The CDR3 DNA reads TGCGCCAGCAGCCAAGTAAGGGGGGACGGCTATGGCTACACCTTC. Translation: CASSQVRGDGYGYTF.

For this clonotype: A much larger clone differs by one base, so this may be a read error. This chain links TRBV7-8 with TRBJ2-2; D is unclear. The germline V gene encodes CDR1 SGHVS and CDR2 FQNEAQ. This CDR3 spans 17 amino acids. The V and J ends lost 8 bases and 5 bases respectively, with 24 bases between them. The DNA of the CDR3 is TGTGCCAGCGACCCCTTTTTAACTGGATTATCGACCGGGGAGCTGTTTTTT. Translating gives CASDPFLTGLSTGELFF.

The genes are TRBV15 and TRBJ1-6; 7 positions match TRBD1. With V trimmed by 5 bases and J by 2 bases, 6 bases remained unmatched. The germline V gene encodes CDR1 LNHNV and CDR2 YYDKDF (reference sequence). The CDR3 has 16 amino acids. The CDR3, as DNA: TGTGCCACCAGCCGTTCGGGGACAGCCTATAATTCACCCCTCCACTTT. Its protein product is CATSRSGTAYNSPLHF.

This clonotype was detected many times. The V call is TRBV7-2, the J call TRBJ2-5; D gene ambiguous. Trimming took off 1 base at V and 5 bases at J, with 17 bases between the two ends. The germline V gene has CDR1 SGHTA and CDR2 FQGNSA. The CDR3 extends over 16 amino acids. The CDR3 DNA reads as TGTGCCAGCAGCTTAGTCATTGCCAGTCTCAGGGAGACCCAGTACTTC. As protein: CASSLVIASLRETQYF. Combining the CDR3 with reference TRBV7-2 and TRBJ2-5 gives the whole variable domain GAGVSQSPSNKVTEKGKDVELRCDPISGHTALYWYRQSLGQGLEFLIYFQGNSAPDKSGLPSDRFSAERTGGSVSTLTIQRTQQEDSAVYLCASSLVIASLRETQYFGPGTRLLVL.

This clonotype was seen more than once but under ten times. The gene calls are TRBV28 and TRBJ1-2; D uncertain. The germline V and J ends were trimmed by 5 bases and 6 bases, with 19 bases remaining between them. CDR3 length: 15 residues. Germline V gene sequence: CDR1 MDHEN, CDR2 SYDVKM. Here the CDR3 reads CASSDPREDFDGYTF. Here the CDR3 DNA reads TGTGCCAGCAGTGATCCGAGGGAGGATTTTGATGGCTACACCTTC.

This clonotype was recorded a few times. The chain combines TRBV7-6 with TRBJ2-2; 9 nucleotides line up with TRBD2. Unmatched junction bases numbered 6, after V lost 2 bases and J lost 5 bases. Germline-derived CDR1 and CDR2 are SGHVS and FNYEAQ. This CDR3 contains 16 residues. The CDR3 loop is CASSLKASGATGELFF. CDR3 coding DNA: TGTGCCAGCAGCTTAAAGGCTAGCGGGGCGACCGGGGAGCTGTTTTTT.

The J gene is TRBJ1-6, the V gene TRBV7-6; a weak D match, TRBD1 (5 bases). The CDR3 contains 20 residues. The V and J ends lost 1 base and 9 bases respectively, with 28 bases between them. Germline V lookup: CDR1 SGHVS, CDR2 FNYEAQ. The CDR3 here is CASSLGGGIGVLNIGSPLHF. The CDR3 DNA sequence: TGTGCCAGCAGCTTAGGGGGCGGGATAGGGGTTCTCAATATCGGTTCACCCCTCCACTTT.

V usage is TRBV7-2 and J usage is TRBJ1-5, with D possibly matching TRBD1 (6 bases). The germline V gene has CDR1 SGHTA and CDR2 FQGNSA. There are 13 residues in the CDR3. Trimming removed 6 bases at V and 6 bases at J, with 12 bases between. CDR3 protein: CASSSAGAQPQHF. CDR3 DNA: TGTGCCAGCAGTTCCGCAGGGGCTCAGCCCCAGCATTTT.

The chain links TRBV12-3 or TRBV12-4 to TRBJ2-5; TRBD1 is a possible D gene (5 bases). V was clipped by 8 bases and J by 1 base, with 14 bases between them. The CDR3 is 14 residues long. The CDR3 region is CASGLTVSQETQYF. The CDR3 DNA follows: TGTGCCAGCGGATTGACAGTGAGCCAAGAGACCCAGTACTTC.

The chain joins TRBV2 to TRBJ2-1; TRBD2 matches at 10 bases. The trim removed 8 bases at V and 12 bases at J, leaving 13 bases unmatched. The CDR3 runs 14 residues. CDR1 and CDR2 from the germline V gene are SNHLY and FYNNEI. This CDR3 is CASSLAGALSSQFF. The CDR3, as DNA: TGTGCCAGCTCCCTAGCGGGGGCCCTATCGTCGCAGTTCTTC.

Regarding this clonotype: Sequence at one end of the junction differs from germline and may be a read error. The chain uses TRBV7-6 and TRBJ2-2; no clear D gene. There are 13 residues in the CDR3. Germline CDR1 SGHVS, CDR2 FNYEAQ. Here the CDR3 DNA reads TGTGCTAGCAGCTTTGGAGTTACCGGGGAGCTGTTTTTT. It specifies CASSFGVTGELFF. Variable domain in full (rest from reference TRBV7-6 and TRBJ2-2): GAGVSQSPRYKVTKRGQDVALRCDPISGHVSLYWYRQALGQGPEFLTYFNYEAQQDKSGLPNDRFSAERPEGSISTLTIQRTEQRDSAMYRCASSFGVTGELFFGEGSRLTVL.

Only one count was recorded for this clonotype. V gene TRBV27 combines with J gene TRBJ2-5; D gene unclear. V lost 0 bases and J lost 5, with 10 bases in between. This CDR3 spans 14 amino acids. Germline CDR1 MNHEY, CDR2 SMNVEV (reference sequence). In nucleotides, the CDR3 is TGTGCCAGCAGTTTATCAGGAAGATTGGAGACCCAGTACTTC. It is translated as CASSLSGRLETQYF.

This clonotype was observed a handful of times. The rearrangement joins TRBV12-3 or TRBV12-4 to TRBJ1-2; 10 nucleotides match TRBD1. This CDR3 is 13 amino acids long. Trimming took 10 bases from V and 8 from J; bases not matched to a gene: 10. CDR3 protein: CATEETGGNGYTF. Written as DNA, the CDR3 is TGTGCCACCGAGGAGACAGGGGGCAACGGCTACACCTTC.

Points on this clonotype: One end of the junction does not line up with germline, which may come from a read error. This sequence joins TRBV6-5 and TRBJ2-1; D unclear. The CDR3 contains 16 residues. Germline V CDR1 and CDR2: MNHEY, SVGAGI. Here the CDR3 reads CSSSYSGISSYNEQFF. The CDR3 nucleotides read TGTTCCAGCAGTTACTCGGGTATCAGCTCCTACAATGAGCAGTTCTTC.

The V call is TRBV10-3, the J call TRBJ1-3, with D possibly being TRBD1 (6 bases). V was cut by 7 bases and J by 0 bases, with 10 bases left in between. The CDR3 totals 14 residues. Germline-derived CDR1 and CDR2 are ENHRY and SYGVKD. For the CDR3, the DNA is TGTGCCATCAAGCAGGGGAGCTCTGGAAACACCATATATTTT. Translating gives CAIKQGSSGNTIYF.

This clonotype has at least ten counts. The chain recombines TRBV7-8 with TRBJ2-1, with unresolved D. The V and J ends lost 0 bases and 4 bases respectively, with 13 bases between them. CDR1 is SGHVS and CDR2 is FQNEAQ in the germline V gene. This CDR3 region has 16 residues. CDR3: CASSLALRQTYNEQFF. CDR3 sequence (DNA): TGTGCCAGCAGCTTAGCGCTCAGGCAGACATACAATGAGCAGTTCTTC.